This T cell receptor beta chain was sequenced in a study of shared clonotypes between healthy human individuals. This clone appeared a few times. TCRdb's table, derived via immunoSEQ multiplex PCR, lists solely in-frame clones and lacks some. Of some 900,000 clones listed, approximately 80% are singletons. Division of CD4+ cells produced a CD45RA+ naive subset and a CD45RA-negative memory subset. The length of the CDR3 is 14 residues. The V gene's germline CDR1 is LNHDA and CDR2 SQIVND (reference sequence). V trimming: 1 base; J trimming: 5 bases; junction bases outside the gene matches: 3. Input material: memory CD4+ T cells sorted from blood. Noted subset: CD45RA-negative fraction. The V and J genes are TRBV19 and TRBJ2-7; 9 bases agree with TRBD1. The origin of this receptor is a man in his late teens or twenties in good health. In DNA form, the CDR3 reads TGTGCCAGTAGTATAGGACAGGGGGTTCACGAGCAGTACTTC. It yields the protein CASSIGQGVHEQYF.